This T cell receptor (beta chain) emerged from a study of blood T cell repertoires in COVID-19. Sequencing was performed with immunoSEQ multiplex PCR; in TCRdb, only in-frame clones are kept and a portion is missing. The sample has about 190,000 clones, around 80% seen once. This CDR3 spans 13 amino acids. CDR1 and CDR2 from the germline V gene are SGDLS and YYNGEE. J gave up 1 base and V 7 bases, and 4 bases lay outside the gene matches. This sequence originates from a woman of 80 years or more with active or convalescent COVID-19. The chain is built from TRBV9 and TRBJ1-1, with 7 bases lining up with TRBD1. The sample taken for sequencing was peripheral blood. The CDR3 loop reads CASRGTENTEAFF. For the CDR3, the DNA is TGTGCCAGCCGAGGGACAGAGAACACTGAAGCTTTCTTT.